This T cell receptor (beta chain) was identified during a study of blood T cell repertoires in COVID-19. As handled by the study authors: Amplification with reference gene primers provided the estimates of nucleated cell counts. Profiling relied on immunoSEQ multiplex PCR, and the TCRdb table lists in-frame clones only, not all of them. V, J and clone size derive from that table, while D and trimming were established from the DNA sequence. The data hold under 250,000 clones, with about nine tenths observed a single time. The Seattle patients joined while their infection was active and were tracked longitudinally afterward. CDR1 is GTSNPN and CDR2 is SVGIG in the germline V gene (reference sequence). The CDR3 extends over 13 amino acids. After removal of 4 bases from V and 9 bases from J, the junction contained 8 bases not matched to a gene.

Sequenced material: peripheral blood. This receptor was identified in a man aged 50 to 60 with COVID-19, enrolled during active disease. This chain links TRBV30 with TRBJ2-1; 8 nucleotides match TRBD2. The CDR3 nucleotides read TGTGCCTGGATGACGGGGGGGGCGATTGAGCAGTTCTTC. It translates to CAWMTGGAIEQFF.